The subject of this entry is one T cell receptor beta chain. The data derive from a study of blood T cell repertoires in COVID-19. At the level of the study: Researchers got acute and convalescent COVID-19 samples from the United States, Italy and Spain. The cDNA or gDNA used as material had been derived from T cells, B-cell-depleted T cells, or PBMCs.

The CDR3 has 15 amino acids. V lost 4 bases to trimming and J lost 3 bases; unmatched junction nucleotides: 8. CDR1 and CDR2 from the germline V gene are SGHTA and FQGNSA. The repertoire was sequenced with immunoSEQ multiplex PCR; TCRdb's copy has only in-frame clones and lacks some. This table has more than 250,000 clones, about 88% appearing once. The sample consisted of peripheral blood. This sequence was found in a man aged 18 to 29 with active or convalescent COVID-19. V usage is TRBV7-2 and J usage is TRBJ2-7, with 8 bases fitting TRBD2. The CDR3 sequence is CASSWTAGVIYEQYF. CDR3 nucleotides: TGTGCCAGCAGCTGGACAGCGGGAGTTATCTACGAGCAGTACTTC. The full variable domain, completed using reference TRBV7-2 and TRBJ2-7, is GAGVSQSPSNKVTEKGKDVELRCDPISGHTALYWYRQSLGQGLEFLIYFQGNSAPDKSGLPSDRFSAERTGGSVSTLTIQRTQQEDSAVYLCASSWTAGVIYEQYFGPGTRLTVT.